This TCR beta chain was recovered during a study of T cell responses to AZD1222 COVID-19 vaccine. The germline V gene has CDR1 SGHVS and CDR2 FNYEAQ. The J segment lost 7 bases and the V segment lost 0 bases, leaving 5 bases of the junction unmatched. The CDR3 covers 16 residues. As regards this clone: Its antigen remains unidentified.

Study conclusions and caveats: The donor group comprised mostly white British people and more females; the analysis possibly underestimated clonal diversity.

Data came from immunoSEQ multiplex PCR; TCRdb stores just in-frame clones and leaves some out. Among about 160,000 clones listed, around 87% were seen once. The TCR sequence derives from an adult who received the AZD1222 COVID-19 vaccine. This chain joins TRBV7-6 and TRBJ2-1, with 11 bases lining up with TRBD2. Sequencing used peripheral blood, obtained 28 days after the second AZD1222 dose. CDR3 sequence: CASSLASGGAPNEQFF. The DNA for the CDR3 is TGTGCCAGCAGCTTAGCTAGCGGGGGGGCCCCGAATGAGCAGTTCTTC.